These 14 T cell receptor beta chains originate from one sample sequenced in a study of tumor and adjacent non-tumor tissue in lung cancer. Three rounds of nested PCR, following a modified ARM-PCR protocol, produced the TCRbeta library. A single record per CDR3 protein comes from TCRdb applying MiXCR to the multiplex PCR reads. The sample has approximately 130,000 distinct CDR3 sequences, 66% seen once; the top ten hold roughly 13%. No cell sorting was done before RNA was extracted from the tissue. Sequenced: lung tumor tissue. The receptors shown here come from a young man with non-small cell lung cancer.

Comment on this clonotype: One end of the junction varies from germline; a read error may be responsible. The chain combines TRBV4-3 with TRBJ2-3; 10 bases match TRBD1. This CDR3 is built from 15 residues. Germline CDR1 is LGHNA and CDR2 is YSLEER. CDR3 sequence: CASSLETGGADTQYF. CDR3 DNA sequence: TGTGCCAGCAGCCTAGAGACAGGGGGCGCAGATACGCAATATTTT.

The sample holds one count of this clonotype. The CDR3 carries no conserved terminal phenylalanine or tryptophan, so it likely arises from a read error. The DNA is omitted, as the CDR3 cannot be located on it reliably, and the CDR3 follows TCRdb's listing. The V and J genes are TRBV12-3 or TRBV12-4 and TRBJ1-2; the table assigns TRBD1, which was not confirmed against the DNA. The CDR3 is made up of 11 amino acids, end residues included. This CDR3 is CASSLGTGYTI.

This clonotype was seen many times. The CDR3 DNA reads as TGTGCCAGCAGTTACTCTACAGGGAGGTACGAGCAGTACTTC. This encodes CASSYSTGRYEQYF. V usage is TRBV6-5 and J usage is TRBJ2-7; D may match TRBD1 or TRBD2 (6 bases each). Trimming pared 0 bases from V and 4 bases from J, leaving 10 bases between. Germline CDR1 and CDR2: MNHEY and SVGAGI. The CDR3 loop spans 14 amino acids.

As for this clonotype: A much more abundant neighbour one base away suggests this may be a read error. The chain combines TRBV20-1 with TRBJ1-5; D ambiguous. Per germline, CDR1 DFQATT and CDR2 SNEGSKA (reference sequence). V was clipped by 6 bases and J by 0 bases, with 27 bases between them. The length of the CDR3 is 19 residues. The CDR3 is CSAPPLDRRSEHSNQPQHF. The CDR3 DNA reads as TGCAGTGCACCACCTTTGGATAGAAGGAGCGAACATAGCAATCAGCCCCAGCATTTT.

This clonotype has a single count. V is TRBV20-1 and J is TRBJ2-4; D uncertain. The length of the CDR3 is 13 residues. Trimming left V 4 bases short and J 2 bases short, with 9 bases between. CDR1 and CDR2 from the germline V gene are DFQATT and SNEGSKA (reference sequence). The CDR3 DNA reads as TGCAGTGCTATAGTGAAGTCCAAAAACATTCAGTACTTC. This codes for CSAIVKSKNIQYF.

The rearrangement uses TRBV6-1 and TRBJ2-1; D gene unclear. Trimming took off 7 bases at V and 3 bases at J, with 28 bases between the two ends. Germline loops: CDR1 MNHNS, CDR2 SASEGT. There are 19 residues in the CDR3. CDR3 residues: CASMSRACAAQEDYNEQFF. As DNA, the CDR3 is TGTGCCAGCATGAGTCGGGCTTGTGCCGCCCAAGAGGACTACAATGAGCAGTTCTTC.

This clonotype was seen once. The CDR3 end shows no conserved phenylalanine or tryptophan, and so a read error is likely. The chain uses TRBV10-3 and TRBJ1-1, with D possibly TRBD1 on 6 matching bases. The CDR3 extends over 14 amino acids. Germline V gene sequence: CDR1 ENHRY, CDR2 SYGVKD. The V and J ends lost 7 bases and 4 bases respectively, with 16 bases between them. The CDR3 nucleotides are TGTGCCATCAAAAGGTCAGGGGAGGGCACTGAAGCTTTCTCT. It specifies CAIKRSGEGTEAFS.

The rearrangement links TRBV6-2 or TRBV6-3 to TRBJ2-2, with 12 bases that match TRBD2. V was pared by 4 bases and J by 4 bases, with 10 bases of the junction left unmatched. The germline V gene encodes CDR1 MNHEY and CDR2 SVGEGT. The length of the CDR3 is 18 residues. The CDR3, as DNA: TGTGCCAGCAGTTCCTCGTCTAGCGGGGGGGCGAGCACCGGGGAGCTGTTTTTT. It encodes CASSSSSSGGASTGELFF.

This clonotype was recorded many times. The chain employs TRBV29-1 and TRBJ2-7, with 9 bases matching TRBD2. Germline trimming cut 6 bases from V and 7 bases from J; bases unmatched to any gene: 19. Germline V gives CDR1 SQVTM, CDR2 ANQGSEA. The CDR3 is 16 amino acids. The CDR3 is CSVAEVGGGRANEQYF. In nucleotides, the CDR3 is TGCAGCGTAGCCGAAGTGGGGGGCGGGAGGGCCAATGAGCAGTACTTC.

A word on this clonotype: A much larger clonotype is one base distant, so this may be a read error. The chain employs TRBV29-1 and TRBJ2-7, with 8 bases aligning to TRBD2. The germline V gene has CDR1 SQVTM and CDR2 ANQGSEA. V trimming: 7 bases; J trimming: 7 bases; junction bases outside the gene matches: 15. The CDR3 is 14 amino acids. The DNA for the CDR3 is TGCAGCGCTAAGAAAGCGGGAGCTGGTCGGGAGCAGTACTTC. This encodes CSAKKAGAGREQYF.

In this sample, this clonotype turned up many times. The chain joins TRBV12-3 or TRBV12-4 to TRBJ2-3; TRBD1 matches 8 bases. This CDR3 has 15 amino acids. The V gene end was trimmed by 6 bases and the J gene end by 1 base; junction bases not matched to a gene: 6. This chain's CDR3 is CASSPSGQGTDTQYF. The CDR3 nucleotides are TGTGCCAGCAGCCCCTCGGGACAGGGCACAGATACGCAGTATTTT.

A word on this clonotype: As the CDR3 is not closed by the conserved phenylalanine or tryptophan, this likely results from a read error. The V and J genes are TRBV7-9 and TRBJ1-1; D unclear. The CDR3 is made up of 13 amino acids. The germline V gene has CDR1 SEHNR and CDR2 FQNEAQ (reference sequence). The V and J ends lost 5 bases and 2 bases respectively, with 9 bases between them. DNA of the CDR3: TGTGCCAGCAGCCCACCGGAAAACACTGAAGCTTTCTCT. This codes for CASSPPENTEAFS.

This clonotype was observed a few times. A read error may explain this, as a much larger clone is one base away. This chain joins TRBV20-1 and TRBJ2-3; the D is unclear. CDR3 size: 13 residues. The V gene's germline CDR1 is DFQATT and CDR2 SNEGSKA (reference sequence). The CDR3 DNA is TGCAGTGCTAGAGATGGGGTCACAGTTACGCAGTATTTT. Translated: CSARDGVTVTQYF.

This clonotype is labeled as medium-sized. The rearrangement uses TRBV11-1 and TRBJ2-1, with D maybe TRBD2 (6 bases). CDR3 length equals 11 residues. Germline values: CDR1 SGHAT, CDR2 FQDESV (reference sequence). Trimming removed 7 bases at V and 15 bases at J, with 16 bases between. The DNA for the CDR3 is TGTGCCAGCATCTATTCGGGGGTAACGTTCTTC. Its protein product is CASIYSGVTFF.